This is a list of T cell receptor beta chains from one sample in a study of identical twins. Each CDR3 protein gets one entry after TCRdb re-called the 5' RACE reads with MiXCR. Among hundreds of thousands of distinct CDR3 sequences listed, roughly 6% were seen once. The sequencing sample was made of naive T cells sorted from blood. These receptors originate from a man aged 18-30 years in good health. The CDR3 runs from the conserved cysteine through the conserved F or W. D genes are given only for firm matches. Only part of the rows carry a size: once, few, many, or a class if the clone is expanded.

CDR3aa: CASSPTVETQYF
CDR3nt: TGTGCCAGCAGCCCTACGGTTGAGACCCAGTACTTC
j_gene: TRBJ2-5
v_gene: TRBV2
d_gene: .
abundance: many

CDR3aa: CSAPGNGELFF
CDR3nt: TGCAGTGCGCCCGGTAACGGGGAGCTGTTTTTT
j_gene: TRBJ2-2
v_gene: TRBV20-1
d_gene: .
abundance: many

CDR3aa: CASSLGSGANTEAFF
CDR3nt: TGCGCCAGCAGCTTGGGTTCTGGGGCGAACACTGAAGCTTTCTTT
j_gene: TRBJ1-1
v_gene: TRBV5-1
d_gene: .
abundance: few

CDR3aa: CASSQARGLAGYEQYF
CDR3nt: TGTGCCAGCAGCCAAGCGCGGGGACTAGCGGGATACGAGCAGTACTTC
j_gene: TRBJ2-7
v_gene: TRBV14
d_gene: TRBD2
abundance: few

CDR3aa: CSVRRGGARSYEQYF
CDR3nt: TGCAGCGTTCGGCGAGGGGGGGCGCGTTCTTACGAGCAGTACTTC
j_gene: TRBJ2-7
v_gene: TRBV29-1
d_gene: .
abundance: many

CDR3aa: CATSDTGTSGTDTQYF
CDR3nt: TGTGCCACCAGTGATACCGGGACTAGCGGAACAGATACGCAGTATTTT
j_gene: TRBJ2-3
v_gene: TRBV24-1
d_gene: TRBD2
abundance: .

CDR3aa: CASSSFSNTGELFF
CDR3nt: TGTGCCAGCAGCTCGTTTTCCAACACCGGGGAGCTGTTTTTT
j_gene: TRBJ2-2
v_gene: TRBV5-5
d_gene: .
abundance: .

CDR3aa: CASSHLYLSGTGTDTQYF
CDR3nt: TGTGCCAGCAGTCACCTTTACCTCTCCGGGACAGGGACAGATACGCAGTATTTT
j_gene: TRBJ2-3
v_gene: TRBV28
d_gene: TRBD1
abundance: .

CDR3aa: CASAGGREETQYF
CDR3nt: TGCGCCAGCGCCGGGGGGAGGGAAGAGACCCAGTACTTC
j_gene: TRBJ2-5
v_gene: TRBV5-1
d_gene: TRBD2
abundance: .

CDR3aa: CSVEGGLAGGGDEQFF
CDR3nt: TGCAGCGTTGAAGGTGGGCTAGCGGGAGGTGGCGATGAGCAGTTCTTC
j_gene: TRBJ2-1
v_gene: TRBV29-1
d_gene: TRBD2
abundance: many

CDR3aa: CSVAHGWGSGNTIYF
CDR3nt: TGCAGCGTCGCTCACGGGTGGGGTTCTGGAAACACCATATATTTT
j_gene: TRBJ1-3
v_gene: TRBV29-1
d_gene: .
abundance: many

CDR3aa: CASNPPRGQFYNEQFF
CDR3nt: TGCGCCAGCAACCCCCCCCGGGGACAGTTCTACAATGAGCAGTTCTTC
j_gene: TRBJ2-1
v_gene: TRBV5-1
d_gene: TRBD1
abundance: many

CDR3aa: CASSRRPGQGANTEAFF
CDR3nt: TGCGCCAGCAGCAGACGACCGGGACAGGGGGCGAACACTGAAGCTTTCTTT
j_gene: TRBJ1-1
v_gene: TRBV5-1
d_gene: TRBD1
abundance: few

CDR3aa: CASWEVGSGNTIYF
CDR3nt: TGTGCCAGTTGGGAGGTGGGCTCTGGAAACACCATATATTTT
j_gene: TRBJ1-3
v_gene: TRBV25-1
d_gene: .
abundance: many

CDR3aa: CASSLVSGASKNIQYF
CDR3nt: TGTGCCAGCAGCTTAGTTTCAGGGGCGTCCAAAAACATTCAGTACTTC
j_gene: TRBJ2-4
v_gene: TRBV7-2
d_gene: .
abundance: many

CDR3aa: CASSLKLFELAFTYNEQFF
CDR3nt: TGTGCCAGCAGCTTAAAATTGTTTGAACTAGCGTTTACCTACAATGAGCAGTTCTTC
j_gene: TRBJ2-1
v_gene: TRBV11-2
d_gene: TRBD2
abundance: few